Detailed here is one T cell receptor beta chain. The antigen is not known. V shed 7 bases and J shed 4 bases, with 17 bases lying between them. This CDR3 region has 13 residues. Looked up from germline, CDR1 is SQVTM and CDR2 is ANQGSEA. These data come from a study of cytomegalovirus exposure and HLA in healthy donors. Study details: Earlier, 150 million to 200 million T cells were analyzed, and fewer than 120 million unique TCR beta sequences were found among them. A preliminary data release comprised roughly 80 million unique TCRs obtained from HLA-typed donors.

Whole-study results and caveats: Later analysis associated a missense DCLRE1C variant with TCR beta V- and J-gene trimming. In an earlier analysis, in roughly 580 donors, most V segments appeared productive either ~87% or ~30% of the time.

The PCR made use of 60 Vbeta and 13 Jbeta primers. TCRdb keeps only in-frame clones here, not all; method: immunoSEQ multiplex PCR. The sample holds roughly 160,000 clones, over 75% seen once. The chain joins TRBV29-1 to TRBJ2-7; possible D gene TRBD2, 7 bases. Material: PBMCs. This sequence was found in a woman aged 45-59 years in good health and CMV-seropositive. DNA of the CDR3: TGCAGCGCCGGGGGCGGGAGCTCTTACGAGCAGTACTTC. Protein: CSAGGGSSYEQYF.